These 3 T cell receptor beta chains came from one sample sequenced in a study of blood T cell repertoires in COVID-19. Using immunoSEQ multiplex PCR, the repertoire was profiled, and TCRdb retains in-frame clones only, with some absent. The table records under 9,000 clones, roughly 89% of them present only once. The material sequenced was peripheral blood. These TCRs come from a human donor with active COVID-19. The donor label of this sample is uncertain.

The V and J genes are TRBV5-6 and TRBJ2-2; 7 positions match TRBD1. The CDR3 covers 17 residues. In germline, CDR1 is SGHDT, CDR2 YYEEEE. The junction had 8 bases not matched to a gene; V was cut back by 0 bases and J by 3 bases. The CDR3 protein is CASSLEARDRYTGELFF. CDR3 in DNA: TGTGCCAGCAGCTTGGAGGCCCGGGACAGATACACCGGGGAGCTGTTTTTT.

This clone was counted between two and nine times. The chain is built from TRBV11-2 and TRBJ2-5; D not resolved. There are 16 residues in the CDR3. V lost 2 bases, J lost 2 bases, and 15 bases lay in between. CDR1 SGHAT and CDR2 FQNNGV come from the germline V gene. Written as DNA, the CDR3 is TGTGCCAGCAGCTTACTGCTTAATGGAGTACAAGAGACCCAGTACTTC. It codes for CASSLLLNGVQETQYF.

This clone was picked up one time. The V and J genes are TRBV5-1 and TRBJ2-7; 9 bases agree with TRBD1. Germline V gene sequence: CDR1 SGHRS, CDR2 YFSETQ. Unmatched junction bases numbered 14, after V lost 4 bases and J lost 6 bases. The CDR3 has 16 amino acids. The DNA for the CDR3 is TGCGCCAGCAGCCATCAATCCGGGACAGGGCGAGGCGAGCAGTACTTC. Translation: CASSHQSGTGRGEQYF.